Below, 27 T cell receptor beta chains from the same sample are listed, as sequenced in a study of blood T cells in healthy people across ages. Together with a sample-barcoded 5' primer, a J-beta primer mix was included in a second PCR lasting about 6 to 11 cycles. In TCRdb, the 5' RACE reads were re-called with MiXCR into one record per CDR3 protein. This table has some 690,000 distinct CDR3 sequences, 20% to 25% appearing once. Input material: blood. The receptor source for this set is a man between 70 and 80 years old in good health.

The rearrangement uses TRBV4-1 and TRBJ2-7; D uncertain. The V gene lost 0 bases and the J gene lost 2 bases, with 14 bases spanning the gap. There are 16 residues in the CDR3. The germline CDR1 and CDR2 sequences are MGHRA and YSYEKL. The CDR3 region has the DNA TGCGCCAGCAGCCAAGACCCAGACCCCCCGCCCTACGAGCAGTACTTC. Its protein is CASSQDPDPPPYEQYF.

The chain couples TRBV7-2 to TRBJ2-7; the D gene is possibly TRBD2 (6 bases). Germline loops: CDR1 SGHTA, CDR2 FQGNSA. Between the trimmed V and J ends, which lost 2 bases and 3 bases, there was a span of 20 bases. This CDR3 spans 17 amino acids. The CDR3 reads CASSLSGTLYGNYEQYV. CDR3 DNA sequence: TGTGCCAGCAGCTTATCCGGGACTCTCTATGGGAACTACGAGCAGTACGTC.

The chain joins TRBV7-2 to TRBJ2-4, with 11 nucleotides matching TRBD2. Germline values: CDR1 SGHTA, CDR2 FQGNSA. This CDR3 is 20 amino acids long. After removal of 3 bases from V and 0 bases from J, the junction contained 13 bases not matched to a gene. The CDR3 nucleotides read TGTGCCAGCAGCTTCGGGGGGGGACTAGCGGAAATCCTAGCCAAAAACATTCAGTACTTC. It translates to CASSFGGGLAEILAKNIQYF. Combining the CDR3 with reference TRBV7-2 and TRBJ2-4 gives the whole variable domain GAGVSQSPSNKVTEKGKDVELRCDPISGHTALYWYRQSLGQGLEFLIYFQGNSAPDKSGLPSDRFSAERTGGSVSTLTIQRTQQEDSAVYLCASSFGGGLAEILAKNIQYFGAGTRLSVL.

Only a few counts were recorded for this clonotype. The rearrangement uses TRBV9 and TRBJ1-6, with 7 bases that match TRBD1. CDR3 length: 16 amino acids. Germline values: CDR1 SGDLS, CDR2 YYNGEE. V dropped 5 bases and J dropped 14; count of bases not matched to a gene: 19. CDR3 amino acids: CASSDLGGSPSATLHF. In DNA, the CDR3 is TGTGCCAGCAGTGATCTAGGGGGCTCCCCCAGTGCGACCCTCCACTTT.

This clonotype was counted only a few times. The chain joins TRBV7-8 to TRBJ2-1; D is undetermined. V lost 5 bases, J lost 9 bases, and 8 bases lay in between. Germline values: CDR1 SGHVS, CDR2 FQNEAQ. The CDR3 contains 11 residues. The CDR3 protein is CASSHSPEQFF. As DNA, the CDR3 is TGTGCCAGCAGCCACAGCCCTGAGCAGTTCTTC.

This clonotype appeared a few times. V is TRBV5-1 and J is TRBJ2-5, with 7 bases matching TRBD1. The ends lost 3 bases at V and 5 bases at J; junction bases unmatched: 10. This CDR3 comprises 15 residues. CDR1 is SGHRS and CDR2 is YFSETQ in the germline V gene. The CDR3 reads CASSSLGQLGETQYF. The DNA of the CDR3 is TGCGCCAGCAGCTCTCTGGGACAGCTAGGGGAGACCCAGTACTTC.

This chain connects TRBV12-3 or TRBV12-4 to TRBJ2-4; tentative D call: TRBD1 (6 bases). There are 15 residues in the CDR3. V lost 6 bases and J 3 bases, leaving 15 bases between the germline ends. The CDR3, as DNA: TGTGCCAGCAGACCTGCAGGGGAGAGCAAAAACATTCAGTACTTC. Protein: CASRPAGESKNIQYF.

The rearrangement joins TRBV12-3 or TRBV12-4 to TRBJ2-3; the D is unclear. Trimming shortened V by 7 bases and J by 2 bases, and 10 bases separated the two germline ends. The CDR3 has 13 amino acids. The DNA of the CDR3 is TGTGCCAGCACCCGAGTTAACACAGATACGCAGTATTTT. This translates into CASTRVNTDTQYF.

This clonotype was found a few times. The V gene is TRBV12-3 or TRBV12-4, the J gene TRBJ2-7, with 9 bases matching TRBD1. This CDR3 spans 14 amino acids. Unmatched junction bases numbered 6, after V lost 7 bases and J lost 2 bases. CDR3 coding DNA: TGTGCCAGCACCCCAGGACAGGGGACCTACGAGCAGTACTTC. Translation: CASTPGQGTYEQYF.

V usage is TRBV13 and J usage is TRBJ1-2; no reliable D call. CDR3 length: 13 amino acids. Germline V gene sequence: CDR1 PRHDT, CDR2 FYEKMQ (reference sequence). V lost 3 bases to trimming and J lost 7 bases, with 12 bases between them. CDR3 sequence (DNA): TGTGCCAGCAGCTTCTCGGCTCGGGGTGGCTACACCTTC. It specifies CASSFSARGGYTF.

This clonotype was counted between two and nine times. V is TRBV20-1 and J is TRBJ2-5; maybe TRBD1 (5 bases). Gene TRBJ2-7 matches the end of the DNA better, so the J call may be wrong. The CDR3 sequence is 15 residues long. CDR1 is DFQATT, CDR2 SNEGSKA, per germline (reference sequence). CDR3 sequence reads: CSARVADRQMYEQYV. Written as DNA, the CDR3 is TGCAGTGCTAGAGTGGCAGATCGACAGATGTACGAGCAGTACGTC.

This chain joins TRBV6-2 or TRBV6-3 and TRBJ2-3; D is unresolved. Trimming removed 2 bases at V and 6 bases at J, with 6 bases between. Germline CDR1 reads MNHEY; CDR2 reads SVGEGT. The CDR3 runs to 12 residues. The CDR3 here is CASSYVRDTQYF. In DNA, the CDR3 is TGTGCCAGCAGTTACGTCCGGGATACGCAGTATTTT.

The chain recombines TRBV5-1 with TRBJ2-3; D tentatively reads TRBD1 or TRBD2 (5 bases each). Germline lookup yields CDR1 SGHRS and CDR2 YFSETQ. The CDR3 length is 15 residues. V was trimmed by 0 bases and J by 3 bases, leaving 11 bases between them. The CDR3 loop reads CASSLVARETDTQYF. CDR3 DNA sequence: TGCGCCAGCAGCTTGGTTGCCAGGGAGACAGATACGCAGTATTTT. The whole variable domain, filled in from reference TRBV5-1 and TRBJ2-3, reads KAGVTQTPRYLIKTRGQQVTLSCSPISGHRSVSWYQQTPGQGLQFLFEYFSETQRNKGNFPGRFSGRQFSNSRSEMNVSTLELGDSALYLCASSLVARETDTQYFGPGTRLTVL.

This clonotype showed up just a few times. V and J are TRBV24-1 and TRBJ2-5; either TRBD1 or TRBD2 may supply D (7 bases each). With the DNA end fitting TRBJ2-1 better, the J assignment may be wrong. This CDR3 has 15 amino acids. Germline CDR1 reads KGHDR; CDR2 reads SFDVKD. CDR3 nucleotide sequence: TGTGCCACCAGTGAACAGGGGAGGGTCTACAATGAGCAGTTCTTC. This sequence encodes CATSEQGRVYNEQFF.

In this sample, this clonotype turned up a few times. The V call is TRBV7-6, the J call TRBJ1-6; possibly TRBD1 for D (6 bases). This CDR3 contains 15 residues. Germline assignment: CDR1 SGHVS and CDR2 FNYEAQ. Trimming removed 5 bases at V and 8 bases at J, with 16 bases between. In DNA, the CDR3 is TGTGCCAGCAGCAAAGAGACAGGTGGGGATTCACCCCTCCACTTT. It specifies CASSKETGGDSPLHF.

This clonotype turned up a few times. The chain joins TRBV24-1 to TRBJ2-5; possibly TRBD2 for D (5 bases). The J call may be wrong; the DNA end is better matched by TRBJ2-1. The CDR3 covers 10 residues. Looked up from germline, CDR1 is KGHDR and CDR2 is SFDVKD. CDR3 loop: CATSGTGQFF. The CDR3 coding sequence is TGTGCCACCAGTGGAACGGGACAGTTCTTC.

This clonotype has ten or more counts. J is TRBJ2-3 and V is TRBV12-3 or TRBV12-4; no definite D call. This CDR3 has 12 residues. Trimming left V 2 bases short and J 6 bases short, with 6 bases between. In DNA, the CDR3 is TGTGCCAGCAGTTTACCGGCGGATACGCAGTATTTT. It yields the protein CASSLPADTQYF.

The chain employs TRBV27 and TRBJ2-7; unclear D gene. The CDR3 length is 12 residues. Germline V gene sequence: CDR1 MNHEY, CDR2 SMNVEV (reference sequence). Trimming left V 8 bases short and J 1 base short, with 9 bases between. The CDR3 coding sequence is TGTGCCAGCCGGACCTCTTCCTACGAGCAGTACGTC. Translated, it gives CASRTSSYEQYV.

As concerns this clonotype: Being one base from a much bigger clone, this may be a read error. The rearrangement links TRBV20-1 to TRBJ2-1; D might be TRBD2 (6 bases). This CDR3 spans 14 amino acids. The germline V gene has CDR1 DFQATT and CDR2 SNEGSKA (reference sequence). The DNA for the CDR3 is TGCTGTGCTTCCCTAGCGTGGGGTCAAAATGAGCAGTTCTTC. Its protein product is CCASLAWGQNEQFF.

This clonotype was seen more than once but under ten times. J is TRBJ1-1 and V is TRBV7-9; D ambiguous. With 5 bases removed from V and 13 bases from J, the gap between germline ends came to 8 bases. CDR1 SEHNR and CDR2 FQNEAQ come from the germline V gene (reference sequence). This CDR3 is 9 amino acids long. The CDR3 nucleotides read TGTGCCAGCAGCCACGGTGTTTTCTTT. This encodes CASSHGVFF.

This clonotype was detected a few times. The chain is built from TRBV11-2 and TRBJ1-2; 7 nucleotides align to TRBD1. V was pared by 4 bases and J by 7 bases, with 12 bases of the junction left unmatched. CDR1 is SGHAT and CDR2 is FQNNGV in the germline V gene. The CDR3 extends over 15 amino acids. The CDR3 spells CASSSYSDRVGGYTF. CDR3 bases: TGTGCCAGCAGCTCCTACTCAGACAGGGTCGGTGGCTACACCTTC. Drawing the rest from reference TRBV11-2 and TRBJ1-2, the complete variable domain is EAGVAQSPRYKIIEKRQSVAFWCNPISGHATLYWYQQILGQGPKLLIQFQNNGVVDDSQLPKDRFSAERLKGVDSTLKIQPAKLEDSAVYLCASSSYSDRVGGYTFGSGTRLTVV.

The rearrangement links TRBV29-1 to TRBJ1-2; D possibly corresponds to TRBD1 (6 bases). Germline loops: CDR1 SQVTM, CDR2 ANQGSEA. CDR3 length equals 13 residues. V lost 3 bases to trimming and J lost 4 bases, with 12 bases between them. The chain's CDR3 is CSVEEGGPYGYTF. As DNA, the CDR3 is TGCAGCGTTGAGGAGGGGGGGCCCTATGGCTACACCTTC.

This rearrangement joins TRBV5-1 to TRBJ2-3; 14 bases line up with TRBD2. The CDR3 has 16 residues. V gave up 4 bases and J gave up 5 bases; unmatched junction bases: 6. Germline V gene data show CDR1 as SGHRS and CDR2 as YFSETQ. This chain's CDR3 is CASSPGLAGALDTQYF. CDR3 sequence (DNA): TGCGCCAGCAGCCCGGGACTAGCGGGGGCTCTAGATACGCAGTATTTT.

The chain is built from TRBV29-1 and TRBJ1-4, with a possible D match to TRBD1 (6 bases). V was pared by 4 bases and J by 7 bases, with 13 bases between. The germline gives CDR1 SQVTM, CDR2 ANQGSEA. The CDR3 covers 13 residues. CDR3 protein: CSVVVGGGEKLFF. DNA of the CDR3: TGCAGCGTTGTGGTAGGGGGAGGTGAAAAACTGTTTTTT.

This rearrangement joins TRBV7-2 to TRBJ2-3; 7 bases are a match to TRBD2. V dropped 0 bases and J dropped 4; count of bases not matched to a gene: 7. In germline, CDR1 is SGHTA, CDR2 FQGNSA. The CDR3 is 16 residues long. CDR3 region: CASSLAGLAEADTQYF. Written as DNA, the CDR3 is TGTGCCAGCAGCTTAGCGGGGCTAGCGGAAGCAGATACGCAGTATTTT.

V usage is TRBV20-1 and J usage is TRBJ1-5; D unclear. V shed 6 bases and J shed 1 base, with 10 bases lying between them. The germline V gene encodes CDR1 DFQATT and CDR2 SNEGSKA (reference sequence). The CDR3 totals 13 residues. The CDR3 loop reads CSAPEGSNQPQHF. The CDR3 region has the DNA TGCAGTGCCCCGGAAGGGAGCAATCAGCCCCAGCATTTT.

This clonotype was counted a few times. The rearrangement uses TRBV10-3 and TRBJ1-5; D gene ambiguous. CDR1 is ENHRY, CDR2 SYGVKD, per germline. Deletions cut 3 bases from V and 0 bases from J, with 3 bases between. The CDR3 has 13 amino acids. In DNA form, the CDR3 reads TGTGCCATCAGTGATGTTAGCAATCAGCCCCAGCATTTT. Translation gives CAISDVSNQPQHF.